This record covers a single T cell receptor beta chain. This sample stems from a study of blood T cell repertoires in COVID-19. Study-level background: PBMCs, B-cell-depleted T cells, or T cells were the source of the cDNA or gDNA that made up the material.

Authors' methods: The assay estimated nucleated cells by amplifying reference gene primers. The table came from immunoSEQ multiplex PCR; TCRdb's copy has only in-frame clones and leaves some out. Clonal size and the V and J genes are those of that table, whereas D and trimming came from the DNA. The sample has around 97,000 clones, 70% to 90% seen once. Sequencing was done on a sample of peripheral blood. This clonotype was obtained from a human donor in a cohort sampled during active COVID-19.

The CDR3: CATQSITSLHEQYF. The CDR3 nucleotides read TGTGCCACGCAATCGATAACTAGCCTCCACGAGCAGTACTTC. V is TRBV10-3 and J is TRBJ2-7; D is possibly TRBD2 (6 bases). Germline V CDR1 and CDR2: ENHRY, SYGVKD. Trimming removed 10 bases at V and 5 bases at J, with 21 bases between. This CDR3 spans 14 amino acids.